The clone carrying this T cell receptor beta chain occurred a few times. The antigen remains unidentified. Treatment of the sample: oral pan-JAK inhibitor, 5-10 mg twice daily. RNA was extracted and reverse transcribed into cDNA as the sequencing template. The table came from immunoSEQ multiplex PCR; TCRdb's copy has only in-frame clones and leaves some out. The table records roughly 200,000 clones, around half of them present only once. The data derive from a study of CD8+ T cells in alopecia areata. At the level of the study: Patients took tofacitinib for 6 to 18 months, followed by 6 drug-free months.

Germline V CDR1 and CDR2: GTSNPN, SVGIG (reference sequence). The CDR3 is 14 amino acids. Trimming removed 0 bases at V and 3 bases at J, with 11 bases between. Study-level results: Affected scalp, especially in alopecia totalis/universalis, had a higher clonality than normal scalp did. The study found that many expanded lesional clones persisted in scalp and blood during tofacitinib. Tofacitinib significantly decreased scalp clonality and expanded CD8+ clones among top 100.

V is TRBV30 and J is TRBJ1-1; maybe TRBD1 (5 bases). The sequence came from a human donor with alopecia areata. The sequenced sample was CD8+ T cells sorted from blood, obtained at week 24, from a patient treated with tofacitinib. The CDR3 loop reads CAWSVRGGYTEAFF. In nucleotides, the CDR3 is TGTGCCTGGAGTGTACGGGGGGGGTACACTGAAGCTTTCTTT. Filled out from reference TRBV30 and TRBJ1-1, the complete variable domain reads SQTIHQWPATLVQPVGSPLSLECTVEGTSNPNLYWYRQAAGRGLQLLFYSVGIGQISSEVPQNLSASRPQDRQFILSSKKLLLSDSGFYLCAWSVRGGYTEAFFGQGTRLTVV.